The 32 T cell receptor beta chains in this list originate from one sample, sequenced in a study of patients and donors after allogeneic stem cell transplantation. TCRdb re-derived calls from the RT-PCR reads in MiXCR, one entry per CDR3 protein. The sample holds about a million distinct CDR3 sequences, more than 15% seen once. Sequenced input: blood, either unsorted or a sorted T cell fraction (not recorded which). The source of these receptors is a human donor who was either an allogeneic HSCT recipient or a stem cell or donor lymphocyte infusion donor (not recorded which). It is not recorded whose cells these are; they may come from a transplant donor.

This clonotype turned up a few times. The rearrangement joins TRBV12-3 or TRBV12-4 to TRBJ1-2; tentatively, D is TRBD1 (6 bases). The V end was cut by 2 bases, the J end by 6 bases, with 22 bases between. The CDR3 is 17 residues long. This chain's CDR3 is CASSLTGRGGTGNGYTF. CDR3 coding DNA: TGTGCCAGCAGTTTAACTGGAAGGGGGGGAACTGGTAATGGCTACACCTTC.

This clonotype was observed a handful of times. The CDR3 sequence: CASSLTGTSGGLSTDTQYF. The CDR3 region has the DNA TGTGCCAGCAGTTTAACGGGGACTAGCGGGGGGTTGAGCACAGATACGCAGTATTTT. The rearrangement joins TRBV12-3 or TRBV12-4 to TRBJ2-3, with 15 bases lining up with TRBD2. The CDR3 is 19 residues long. The ends lost 2 bases at V and 0 bases at J; junction bases unmatched: 6.

The chain links TRBV14 to TRBJ1-1; D call uncertain. V was clipped by 2 bases and J by 4 bases, with 14 bases between them. Germline-derived CDR1 and CDR2 are SGHDN and FVKESK. The CDR3 extends over 15 amino acids. The CDR3 nucleotides are TGTGCCAGCAGCCAACCACTCTACAAGGGCACTGAAGCTTTCTTT. Encoded protein: CASSQPLYKGTEAFF.

For the CDR3, the DNA is TGTGCCAGTAGTAGCCTAGTTTTGGTAACAGATACGCAGTATTTT. Translation: CASSSLVLVTDTQYF. The chain carries TRBV19 and TRBJ2-3, with D unclear. CDR1 and CDR2 (germline): LNHDA, SQIVND (reference sequence). V lost 4 bases, J lost 3 bases, and 14 bases lay in between. The CDR3 contains 15 residues.

The chain uses TRBV6-1 and TRBJ1-5; weak D call: TRBD1 (6 bases). The V gene's germline CDR1 is MNHNS and CDR2 SASEGT. The CDR3 consists of 15 residues. Deletions cut 11 bases from V and 0 bases from J, with 17 bases between. The CDR3, as DNA: TGTGCCTGTCTTCGGGACACCAATAGCAATCAGCCCCAGCATTTT. This translates into CACLRDTNSNQPQHF.

The genes are TRBV28 and TRBJ2-5, with TRBD1 identical over 7 bases. The CDR3 loop spans 14 amino acids. Germline V gene data show CDR1 as MDHEN and CDR2 as SYDVKM. Unmatched junction bases numbered 7, after V lost 6 bases and J lost 3 bases. This chain's CDR3 is CASSTTTGEETQYF. Here the CDR3 DNA reads TGTGCCAGCAGCACCACTACAGGGGAAGAGACCCAGTACTTC.

This clonotype was found a few times. The gene calls are TRBV5-1 and TRBJ2-1; D could derive from TRBD1 or TRBD2 (5 bases each). The CDR3 totals 16 residues. V dropped 0 bases and J dropped 6 bases, with 16 bases sitting between them. CDR1 is SGHRS and CDR2 is YFSETQ in the germline V gene. CDR3 DNA: TGCGCCAGCAGCTTGGAGTCCTCGGGACCATTCAATGAGCAGTTCTTC. Translating it yields CASSLESSGPFNEQFF.

Only a few counts were recorded for this clonotype. The chain uses TRBV9 and TRBJ2-3, with D maybe TRBD2 (6 bases). CDR1 is SGDLS and CDR2 is YYNGEE in the germline V gene. V lost 5 bases to trimming and J lost 3 bases, with 16 bases between them. The CDR3 covers 15 residues. Here the CDR3 reads CASSVGGGRTDTQYF. CDR3 in DNA: TGTGCCAGCAGTGTTGGTGGGGGGAGAACAGATACGCAGTATTTT.

This chain joins TRBV27 and TRBJ1-6; 10 bases agree with TRBD1. The CDR3 covers 16 residues. Germline trimming cut 8 bases from V and 8 bases from J; bases unmatched to any gene: 12. Germline assignment: CDR1 MNHEY and CDR2 SMNVEV (reference sequence). CDR3 sequence (DNA): TGTGCCAGCGCCGGGACAGGGGCGCGACTGTATTCACCCCTCCACTTT. It codes for CASAGTGARLYSPLHF.

The rearrangement uses TRBV24-1 and TRBJ1-3; D not resolved. There are 13 residues in the CDR3. Trimming removed 9 bases from V and 0 bases from J, with 8 bases in between. Germline V CDR1 and CDR2: KGHDR, SFDVKD. The CDR3, as DNA: TGTGCCACCGAGTCGGGCTCTGGAAACACCATATATTTT. Protein: CATESGSGNTIYF.

In its sample, this clonotype was seen a few times. The chain recombines TRBV12-3 or TRBV12-4 with TRBJ1-2; 7 nucleotides line up with TRBD1. The CDR3 has 16 amino acids. V gave up 3 bases and J gave up 3 bases; unmatched junction bases: 10. The CDR3, as DNA: TGTGCCAGCAGTTTCGGCACCGGGACAGAATACTATGGCTACACCTTC. Translating it yields CASSFGTGTEYYGYTF.

The sample holds a few counts of this clonotype. The V call is TRBV20-1, the J call TRBJ2-1; a weak D match, TRBD2 (6 bases). The CDR3 length is 14 residues. Trimming took off 4 bases at V and 5 bases at J, with 15 bases between the two ends. Per the germline V gene, CDR1 is DFQATT and CDR2 is SNEGSKA (reference sequence). The CDR3 region has the DNA TGCAGTGCTACAAGGAGGGTGAACCACAATGAGCAGTTCTTC. Protein product: CSATRRVNHNEQFF.

This clonotype showed up just a few times. The chain uses TRBV14 and TRBJ1-3; unclear D gene. CDR1 and CDR2 (germline): SGHDN, FVKESK. With 3 bases removed from V and 0 bases from J, the gap between germline ends came to 12 bases. The CDR3 consists of 16 residues. The DNA for the CDR3 is TGTGCCAGCAGCCAGAGAGCCCAGAGCTCTGGAAACACCATATATTTT. It specifies CASSQRAQSSGNTIYF.

This clonotype has a handful of counts. The chain carries TRBV9 and TRBJ2-7; the D call may be TRBD1 or TRBD2 (5 bases each). This CDR3 is built from 15 residues. Germline CDR1 is SGDLS and CDR2 is YYNGEE. V was pared by 0 bases and J by 6 bases, with 16 bases between. The CDR3 reads CASSVEGTSTSEQYF. The CDR3 region has the DNA TGTGCCAGCAGCGTAGAGGGGACCTCTACGAGCGAGCAGTACTTC.

The J gene is TRBJ2-1, the V gene TRBV10-3, with D unresolved. Germline assignment: CDR1 ENHRY and CDR2 SYGVKD. This CDR3 region has 14 residues. The V gene lost 2 bases and the J gene lost 5 bases, with 10 bases spanning the gap. CDR3 sequence reads: CAISERSDHNEQFF. The CDR3 coding sequence is TGTGCCATCAGTGAGCGTTCGGATCACAATGAGCAGTTCTTC.

In this sample, this clonotype turned up many times. The chain recombines TRBV6-2 or TRBV6-3 with TRBJ2-7; D call uncertain. In germline, CDR1 is MNHEY, CDR2 SVGEGT. The CDR3 spans 13 residues. V lost 0 bases to trimming and J lost 5 bases, with 8 bases between them. CDR3 protein: CASSYSLQNEQYF. The CDR3 DNA follows: TGTGCCAGCAGTTACTCTTTGCAGAACGAGCAGTACTTC.

This clonotype was seen only a few times. The chain links TRBV3-1 to TRBJ2-3; no reliable D call. Trimming shortened V by 0 bases and J by 0 bases, and 19 bases separated the two germline ends. The CDR3 extends over 19 amino acids. In germline, CDR1 is LGHDT, CDR2 YNNKEL (reference sequence). CDR3: CASSQDLAAAVFSTDTQYF. The CDR3 DNA follows: TGTGCCAGCAGCCAAGATCTTGCCGCGGCAGTATTTAGCACAGATACGCAGTATTTT.

The V gene is TRBV5-1, the J gene TRBJ1-2; D is unresolved. This CDR3 has 13 residues. Germline lookup yields CDR1 SGHRS and CDR2 YFSETQ. V was trimmed by 0 bases and J by 5 bases, leaving 8 bases between them. The CDR3 bases are TGCGCCAGCAGCTTGGCCGCGGAGTATGGCTACACCTTC. Translating gives CASSLAAEYGYTF.

The rearrangement links TRBV5-6 to TRBJ2-3, with 7 positions matching TRBD1. The V and J ends lost 0 bases and 4 bases, in that order; junction bases with no gene match: 2. CDR3 length: 14 amino acids. The germline CDR1 and CDR2 sequences are SGHDT and YYEEEE. This CDR3 is CASSLEGAPDTQYF. DNA for the CDR3: TGTGCCAGCAGCTTGGAGGGGGCCCCAGATACGCAGTATTTT. Supplemented by reference TRBV5-6 and TRBJ2-3, the full variable domain reads DAGVTQSPTHLIKTRGQQVTLRCSPKSGHDTVSWYQQALGQGPQFIFQYYEEEERQRGNFPDRFSGHQFPNYSSELNVNALLLGDSALYLCASSLEGAPDTQYFGPGTRLTVL.

This clonotype has a count of ten or more. V is TRBV15 and J is TRBJ2-3; D gene ambiguous. Germline-derived CDR1 and CDR2 are LNHNV and YYDKDF (reference sequence). Between the trimmed V and J ends, which lost 1 base and 3 bases, there was a span of 14 bases. CDR3 size: 16 residues. The CDR3 DNA reads TGTGCCACCAGCAGAGGCAACTCGGACGGTACAGATACGCAGTATTTT. Translation gives CATSRGNSDGTDTQYF.

The chain joins TRBV29-1 to TRBJ2-5; possible D gene TRBD1, 6 bases. Germline V gene data show CDR1 as SQVTM and CDR2 as ANQGSEA. The CDR3 consists of 12 residues. The V gene lost 5 bases and the J gene lost 3 bases, with 10 bases spanning the gap. In DNA, the CDR3 is TGCAGCGTTTTCAGGGGCAAAGAGACCCAGTACTTC. Protein sequence: CSVFRGKETQYF.

The rearrangement links TRBV7-8 to TRBJ2-7; D possibly corresponds to TRBD2 (6 bases). This CDR3 region has 15 residues. V lost 6 bases and J 1 base, leaving 16 bases between the germline ends. Germline V gene data show CDR1 as SGHVS and CDR2 as FQNEAQ. CDR3 sequence reads: CASSIRGASSYEQYF. In DNA, the CDR3 is TGTGCCAGCAGTATACGCGGGGCGTCTTCCTACGAGCAGTACTTC.

This chain joins TRBV7-9 and TRBJ1-2, with D unresolved. Trimming removed 0 bases at V and 8 bases at J, with 13 bases between. Germline V gene data show CDR1 as SEHNR and CDR2 as FQNEAQ (reference sequence). This CDR3 is built from 14 residues. The CDR3 DNA reads TGTGCCAGCAGCTTAGCGCTACCAGCCTCGGGCTACACCTTC. This sequence encodes CASSLALPASGYTF.

This clonotype was found a few times. The chain is built from TRBV20-1 and TRBJ1-5; 7 nucleotides line up with TRBD1. Germline assignment: CDR1 DFQATT and CDR2 SNEGSKA (reference sequence). J lost 2 bases, V lost 3 bases, and 10 bases had no gene match. The CDR3 length is 16 residues. The chain's CDR3 is CSARDRQGSGNQPQHF. CDR3 coding DNA: TGCAGTGCTAGGGATAGACAGGGCAGTGGCAATCAGCCCCAGCATTTT.

At least ten counts were recorded for this clonotype. V is TRBV12-3 or TRBV12-4 and J is TRBJ2-6; 9 nucleotides agree with TRBD1. The CDR3 is 17 amino acids. V lost 3 bases and J lost 1; bases outside the gene matches: 4. For the CDR3, the DNA is TGTGCCAGCAGTTTCTCCGGGACAGGGTCTGGGGCCAACGTCCTGACTTTC. Protein product: CASSFSGTGSGANVLTF.

This clonotype has a handful of counts. The chain has TRBV20-1 and TRBJ1-5; D is undetermined. The CDR3 is made up of 15 amino acids. With 0 bases removed from V and 4 bases from J, the gap between germline ends came to 13 bases. Germline V gives CDR1 DFQATT, CDR2 SNEGSKA (reference sequence). The DNA of the CDR3 is TGCAGTGCTAGAGATGTGCGAACAAAAAATCAGCCCCAGCATTTT. Protein product: CSARDVRTKNQPQHF.

This clonotype has just a few counts. The chain is built from TRBV25-1 and TRBJ1-2; D gene unclear. Germline V lookup: CDR1 MGHDK, CDR2 SYGVNS. Trimming removed 3 bases from V and 6 bases from J, with 11 bases in between. This CDR3 spans 13 amino acids. Here the CDR3 DNA reads TGTGCCAGCAGTGATATCCCCGGGGATGGCTACACCTTC. The encoded protein is CASSDIPGDGYTF.

CDR3 bases: TGTGCCAGCAGCTCGGGACAGGGCACGAACACTGAAGCTTTCTTT. Amino acid sequence: CASSSGQGTNTEAFF. The chain couples TRBV5-6 to TRBJ1-1, with 9 positions matching TRBD1. CDR1 is SGHDT and CDR2 is YYEEEE in the germline V gene. This CDR3 contains 15 residues. With V trimmed by 3 bases and J by 1 base, 4 bases remained unmatched.

V is TRBV12-3 or TRBV12-4 and J is TRBJ2-1; 13 bases map to TRBD2. CDR3 length equals 15 residues. V shed 4 bases, J shed 9 bases, and the junction held 6 bases outside the gene matches. In DNA form, the CDR3 reads TGTGCCAGCAGTTCACCGGGACTAGCGGGGTTTGAGCAGTTCTTC. Protein sequence: CASSSPGLAGFEQFF.

This clonotype has more than one count but fewer than ten. This chain uses TRBV13 with TRBJ2-3; D perhaps matches TRBD2 (6 bases). Trimming removed 5 bases from V and 0 bases from J, with 27 bases in between. CDR3 size: 20 residues. The germline V gene has CDR1 PRHDT and CDR2 FYEKMQ (reference sequence). CDR3 region: CASSEGQIFPGRGSTDTQYF. The CDR3 DNA sequence: TGTGCCAGCAGCGAAGGCCAAATATTCCCGGGACGGGGGAGCACAGATACGCAGTATTTT.

V is TRBV15 and J is TRBJ1-6; D remains ambiguous. V lost 1 base and J 11 bases, leaving 9 bases between the germline ends. The CDR3 consists of 13 residues. The germline V gene has CDR1 LNHNV and CDR2 YYDKDF (reference sequence). The CDR3: CATSRAQRAPLHF. CDR3 bases: TGTGCCACCAGCAGAGCGCAACGGGCACCCCTCCACTTT.

The CDR3 region is CSASGRMNYGYTF. In nucleotides, the CDR3 is TGCAGTGCTAGCGGCAGGATGAACTATGGCTACACCTTC. The rearrangement joins TRBV20-1 to TRBJ1-2; D remains unclear. This CDR3 comprises 13 residues. V was pared by 3 bases and J by 2 bases, with 10 bases between. CDR1 is DFQATT and CDR2 is SNEGSKA in the germline V gene (reference sequence).